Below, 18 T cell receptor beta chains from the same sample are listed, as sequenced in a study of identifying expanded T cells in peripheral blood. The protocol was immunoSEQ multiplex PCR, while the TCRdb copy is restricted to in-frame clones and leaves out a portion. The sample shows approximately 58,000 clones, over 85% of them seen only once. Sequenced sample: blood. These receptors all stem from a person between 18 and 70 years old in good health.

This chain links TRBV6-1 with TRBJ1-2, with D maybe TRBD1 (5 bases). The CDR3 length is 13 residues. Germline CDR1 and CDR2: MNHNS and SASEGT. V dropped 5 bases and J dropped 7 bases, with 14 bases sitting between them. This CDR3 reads CASSPPGPGGYTF. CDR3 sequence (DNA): TGTGCCAGCAGTCCCCCGGGGCCCGGTGGCTACACCTTC.

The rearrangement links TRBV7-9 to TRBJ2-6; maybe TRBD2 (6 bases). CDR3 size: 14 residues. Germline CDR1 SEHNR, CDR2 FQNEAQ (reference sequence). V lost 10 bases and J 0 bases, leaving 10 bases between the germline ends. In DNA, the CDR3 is TGTGCCATTGGGCGGGACTCTGGGGCCAACGTCCTGACTTTC. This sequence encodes CAIGRDSGANVLTF.

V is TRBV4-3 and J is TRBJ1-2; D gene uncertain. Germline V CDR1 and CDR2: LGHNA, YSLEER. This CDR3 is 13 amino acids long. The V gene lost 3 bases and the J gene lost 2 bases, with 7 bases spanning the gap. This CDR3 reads CASSQSWNYGYTF. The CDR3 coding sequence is TGCGCCAGCAGCCAGAGTTGGAACTATGGCTACACCTTC.

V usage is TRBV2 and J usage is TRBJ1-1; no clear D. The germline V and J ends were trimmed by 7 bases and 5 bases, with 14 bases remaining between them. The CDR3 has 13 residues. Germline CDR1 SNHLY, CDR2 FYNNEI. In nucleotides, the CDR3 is TGTGCCAGCACCCCCACAGAAACTACTGAAGCTTTCTTT. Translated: CASTPTETTEAFF.

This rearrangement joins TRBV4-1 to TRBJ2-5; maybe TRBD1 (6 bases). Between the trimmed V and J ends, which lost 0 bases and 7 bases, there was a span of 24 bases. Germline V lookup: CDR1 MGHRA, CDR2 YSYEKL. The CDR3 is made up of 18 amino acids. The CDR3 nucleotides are TGCGCCAGCAGCCAAGAGGCCCTTAATTGGGGGAGCAGGGGGACCCAGTACTTC. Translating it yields CASSQEALNWGSRGTQYF.

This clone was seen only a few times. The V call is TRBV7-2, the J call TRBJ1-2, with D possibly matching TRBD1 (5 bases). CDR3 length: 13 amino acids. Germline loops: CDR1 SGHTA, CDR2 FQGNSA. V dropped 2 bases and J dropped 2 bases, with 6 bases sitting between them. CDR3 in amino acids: CASSLQGNYGYTF. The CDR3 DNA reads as TGTGCCAGCAGCTTACAGGGCAACTATGGCTACACCTTC.

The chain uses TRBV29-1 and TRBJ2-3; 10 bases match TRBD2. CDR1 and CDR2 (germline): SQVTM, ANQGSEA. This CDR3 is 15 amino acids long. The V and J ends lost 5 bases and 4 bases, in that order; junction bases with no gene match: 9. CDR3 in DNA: TGCAGCGTTCCACCTAGCGGGAGTGGTGCAGATACGCAGTATTTT. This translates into CSVPPSGSGADTQYF.

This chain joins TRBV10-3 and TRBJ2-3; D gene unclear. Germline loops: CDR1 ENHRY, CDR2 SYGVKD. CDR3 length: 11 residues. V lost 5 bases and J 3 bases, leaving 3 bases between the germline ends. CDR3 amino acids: CAISITDTQYF. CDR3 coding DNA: TGTGCCATCAGTATAACAGATACGCAGTATTTT.

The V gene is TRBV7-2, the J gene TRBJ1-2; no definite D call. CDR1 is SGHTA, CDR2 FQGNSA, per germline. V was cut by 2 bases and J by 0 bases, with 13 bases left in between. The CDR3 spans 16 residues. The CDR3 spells CASSLTSFAANYGYTF. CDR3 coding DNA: TGTGCCAGCAGCTTAACGAGTTTCGCGGCTAACTATGGCTACACCTTC.

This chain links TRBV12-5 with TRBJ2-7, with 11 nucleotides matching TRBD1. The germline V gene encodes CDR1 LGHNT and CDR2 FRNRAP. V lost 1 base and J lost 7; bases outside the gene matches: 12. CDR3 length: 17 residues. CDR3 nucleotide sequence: TGTGCTAGTGGTTTGGGCGTCAAAGGACAGGGGGCTCTTGAGCAGTACTTC. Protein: CASGLGVKGQGALEQYF.

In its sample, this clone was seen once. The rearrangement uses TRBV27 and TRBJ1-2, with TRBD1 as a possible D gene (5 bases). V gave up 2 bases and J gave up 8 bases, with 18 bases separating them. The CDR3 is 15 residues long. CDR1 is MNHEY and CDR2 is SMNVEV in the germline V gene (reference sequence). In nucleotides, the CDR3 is TGTGCCAGCAGTTTAACAGGAGACCAGCTTAGGGGCTACACCTTC. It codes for CASSLTGDQLRGYTF.

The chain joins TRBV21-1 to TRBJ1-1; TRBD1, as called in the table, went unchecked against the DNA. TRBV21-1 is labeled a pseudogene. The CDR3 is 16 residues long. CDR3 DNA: TGTGCCAGCAGCAAAACAAAAAGAACAGGGTTCACTGAAGCTTTCTTT. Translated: CASSKTKRTGFTEAFF.

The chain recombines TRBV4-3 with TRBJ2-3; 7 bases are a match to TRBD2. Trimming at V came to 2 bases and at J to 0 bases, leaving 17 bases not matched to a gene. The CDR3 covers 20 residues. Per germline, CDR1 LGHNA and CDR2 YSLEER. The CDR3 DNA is TGCGCCAGCAGCCAACTCGCCCGAGGTGGGCGGGAGCTTAGCACAGATACGCAGTATTTT. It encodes CASSQLARGGRELSTDTQYF.

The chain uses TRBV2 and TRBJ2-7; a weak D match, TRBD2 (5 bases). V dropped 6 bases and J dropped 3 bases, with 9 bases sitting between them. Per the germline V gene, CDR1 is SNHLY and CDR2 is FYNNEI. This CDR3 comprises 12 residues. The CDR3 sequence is CASRERVYEQYF. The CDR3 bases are TGTGCCAGCAGAGAGAGGGTCTACGAGCAGTACTTC.

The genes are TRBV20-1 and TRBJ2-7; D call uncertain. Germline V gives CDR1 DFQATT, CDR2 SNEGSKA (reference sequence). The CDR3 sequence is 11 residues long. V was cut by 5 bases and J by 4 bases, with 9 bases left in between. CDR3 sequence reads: CSAPDIYEQYF. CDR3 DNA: TGCAGTGCTCCAGACATATACGAGCAGTACTTC.

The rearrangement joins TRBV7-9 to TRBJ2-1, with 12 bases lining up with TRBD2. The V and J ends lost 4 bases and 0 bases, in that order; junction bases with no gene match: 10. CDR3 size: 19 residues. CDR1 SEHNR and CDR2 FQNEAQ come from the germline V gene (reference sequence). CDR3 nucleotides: TGTGCCAGCAGCTCTGGACTAGCGGGACCCATCCGCTCCTACAATGAGCAGTTCTTC. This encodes CASSSGLAGPIRSYNEQFF.

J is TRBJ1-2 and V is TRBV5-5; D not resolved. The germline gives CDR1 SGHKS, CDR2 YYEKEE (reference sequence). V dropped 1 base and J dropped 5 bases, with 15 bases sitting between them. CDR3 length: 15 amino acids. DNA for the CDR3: TGTGCCAGCAGCTTGAGTAGTCGCCAGATTTATGGCTACACCTTC. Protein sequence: CASSLSSRQIYGYTF.

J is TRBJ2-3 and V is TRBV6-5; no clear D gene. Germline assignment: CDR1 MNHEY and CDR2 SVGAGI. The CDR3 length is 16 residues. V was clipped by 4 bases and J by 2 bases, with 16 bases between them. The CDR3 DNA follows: TGTGCCAGCAGTTCCCACGAAAACAGTATCACAGATACGCAGTATTTT. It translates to CASSSHENSITDTQYF.